This TCR beta chain originates from a study of T cell changes during pregnancy in multiple sclerosis. TCRdb keeps only in-frame clones here, not all; method: immunoSEQ multiplex PCR. This table has 100,000 or so clones, over 85% appearing once. CDR1 and CDR2 from the germline V gene are SGHRS and YFSETQ. The CDR3 is made up of 15 amino acids. V dropped 3 bases and J dropped 8; count of bases not matched to a gene: 10. In its sample, this clone was seen once. This rearrangement joins TRBV5-1 to TRBJ1-2, with TRBD1 matching 10 bases. Specimen: peripheral blood, collected in the second trimester of pregnancy. The sequence came from a female donor with multiple sclerosis, enrolled in a pregnancy study. CDR3 coding DNA: TGCGCCAGCAGCTGGGGGGACAGGGGTCGGGAAGGCTACACCTTC. Translated: CASSWGDRGREGYTF.